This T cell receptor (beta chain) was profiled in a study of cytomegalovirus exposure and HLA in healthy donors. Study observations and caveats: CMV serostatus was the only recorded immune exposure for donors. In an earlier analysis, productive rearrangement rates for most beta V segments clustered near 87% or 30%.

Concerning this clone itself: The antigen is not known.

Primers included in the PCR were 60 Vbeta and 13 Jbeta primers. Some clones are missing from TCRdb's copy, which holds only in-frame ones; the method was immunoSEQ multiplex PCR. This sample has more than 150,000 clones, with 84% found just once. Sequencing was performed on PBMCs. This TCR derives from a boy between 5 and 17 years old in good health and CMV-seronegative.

CDR3 nucleotides: TGTGCCAGCAGTTACTCGTTGCAGGCTAATGAAAAACTGTTTTTT. Translation: CASSYSLQANEKLFF. The chain combines TRBV6-6 with TRBJ1-4; unclear D gene. In germline, CDR1 is MNHNY, CDR2 SVGAGI (reference sequence). The CDR3 is made up of 15 amino acids. Trimming took off 0 bases at V and 3 bases at J, with 8 bases between the two ends.